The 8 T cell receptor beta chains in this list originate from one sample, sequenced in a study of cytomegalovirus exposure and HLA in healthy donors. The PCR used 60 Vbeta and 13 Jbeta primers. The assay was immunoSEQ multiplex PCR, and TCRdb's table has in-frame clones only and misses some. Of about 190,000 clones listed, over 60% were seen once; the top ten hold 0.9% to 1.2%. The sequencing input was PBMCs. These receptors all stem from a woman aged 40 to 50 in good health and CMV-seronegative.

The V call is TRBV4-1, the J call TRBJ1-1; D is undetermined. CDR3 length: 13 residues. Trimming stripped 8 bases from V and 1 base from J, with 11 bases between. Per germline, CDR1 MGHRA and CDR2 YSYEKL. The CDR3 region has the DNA TGCGCCAGCTTGGGAGCGGCGAACACTGAAGCTTTCTTT. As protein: CASLGAANTEAFF.

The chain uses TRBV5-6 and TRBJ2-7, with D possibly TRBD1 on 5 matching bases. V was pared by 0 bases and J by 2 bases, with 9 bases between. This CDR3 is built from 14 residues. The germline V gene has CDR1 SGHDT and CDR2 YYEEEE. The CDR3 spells CASSLGQLTYEQYF. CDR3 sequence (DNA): TGTGCCAGCAGCTTGGGACAGTTGACCTACGAGCAGTACTTC.

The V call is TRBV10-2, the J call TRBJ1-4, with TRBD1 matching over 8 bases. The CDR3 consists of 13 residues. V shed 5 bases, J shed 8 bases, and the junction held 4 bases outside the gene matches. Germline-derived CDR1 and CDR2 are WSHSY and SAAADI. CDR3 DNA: TGCGCCAGCAGTCCGGGACAGGCCGAAAAACTGTTTTTT. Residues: CASSPGQAEKLFF.

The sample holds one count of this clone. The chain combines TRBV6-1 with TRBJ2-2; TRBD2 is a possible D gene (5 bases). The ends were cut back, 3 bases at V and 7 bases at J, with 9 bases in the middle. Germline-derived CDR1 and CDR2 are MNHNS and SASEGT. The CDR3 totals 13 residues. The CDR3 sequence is CASSDEGSGELFF. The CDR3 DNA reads TGTGCCAGCAGTGATGAGGGAAGCGGGGAGCTGTTTTTT.

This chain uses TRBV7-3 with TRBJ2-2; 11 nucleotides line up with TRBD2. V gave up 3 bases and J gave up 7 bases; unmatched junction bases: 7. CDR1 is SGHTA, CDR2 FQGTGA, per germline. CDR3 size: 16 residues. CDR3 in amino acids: CASSLSLAGGSGELFF. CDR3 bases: TGTGCCAGCAGCTTGAGCCTAGCGGGAGGAAGCGGGGAGCTGTTTTTT.

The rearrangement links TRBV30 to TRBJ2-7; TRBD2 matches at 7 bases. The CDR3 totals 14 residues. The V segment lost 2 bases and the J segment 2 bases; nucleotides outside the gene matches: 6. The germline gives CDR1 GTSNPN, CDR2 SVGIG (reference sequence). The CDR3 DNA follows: TGTGCCTGGAGTCCCCCTGGGGGGGCCTACGAGCAGTACTTC. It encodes CAWSPPGGAYEQYF.

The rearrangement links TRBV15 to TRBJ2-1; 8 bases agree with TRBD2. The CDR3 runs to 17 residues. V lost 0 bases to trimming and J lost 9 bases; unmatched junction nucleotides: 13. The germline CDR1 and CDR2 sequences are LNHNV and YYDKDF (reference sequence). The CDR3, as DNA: TGTGCCACCAGCAGAGATAAGGTAGCGGGACCTAATAGTGAGCAGTTCTTC. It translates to CATSRDKVAGPNSEQFF. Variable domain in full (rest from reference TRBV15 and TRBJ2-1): DAMVIQNPRYQVTQFGKPVTLSCSQTLNHNVMYWYQQKSSQAPKLLFHYYDKDFNNEADTPDNFQSRRPNTSFCFLDIRSPGLGDTAMYLCATSRDKVAGPNSEQFFGPGTRLTVL.

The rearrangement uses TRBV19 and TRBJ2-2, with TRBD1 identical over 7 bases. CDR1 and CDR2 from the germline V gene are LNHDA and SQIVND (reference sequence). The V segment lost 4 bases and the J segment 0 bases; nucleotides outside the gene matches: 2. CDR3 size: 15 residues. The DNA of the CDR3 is TGTGCCAGTAGTAGAGGACAGGCGAACACCGGGGAGCTGTTTTTT. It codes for CASSRGQANTGELFF.